This paragraph reports one TCR beta chain. Libraries were prepared by immunoSEQ multiplex PCR; TCRdb keeps only in-frame clonotypes and omits some of them. The profile shows some 81,000 clones, roughly nine tenths of them singletons. The CDR3 consists of 17 residues. V was pared by 2 bases and J by 0 bases, with 7 bases of the junction left unmatched. Germline lookup yields CDR1 MNHEY and CDR2 SMNVEV (reference sequence). The sample is drawn from a study of technical replicates of blood from a handful of donors. The clonotype comes from a human donor in good health. V and J are TRBV27 and TRBJ2-3; 8 bases map to TRBD2. Sequenced input: T cells isolated from PBMCs. The CDR3 coding sequence is TGTGCCAGCAGTTTAATGACTAGCGAACGTAGCACAGATACGCAGTATTTT. This encodes CASSLMTSERSTDTQYF.